This T cell receptor beta chain emerged from a study of Ad26.COV2.S vaccination and SARS-CoV-2 variants. Study results and limitations: Comparable non-spike TCR breadth was observed in vaccine and placebo recipients.

After removal of 7 bases from V and 8 bases from J, the junction contained 10 bases not matched to a gene. The V gene's germline CDR1 is PRHDT and CDR2 FYEKMQ (reference sequence). This CDR3 has 14 amino acids. Using immunoSEQ multiplex PCR, the repertoire was profiled, and TCRdb retains in-frame clones only, with some absent. The data hold around 300,000 clones, with 80% to 90% observed a single time. Treatment reported: around 19 received Ad26.COV2.S at low or high dose, single or two shots; roughly 5 received placebo; per-sample allocation not given. The study sampled participants on day 63 after the first vaccine or placebo injection. This clone was counted once. The target antigen is unknown.

This sequence joins TRBV13 and TRBJ1-2; 10 bases align to TRBD1. This receptor was identified in a person aged 18-60 years who received the Ad26.COV2.S COVID-19 vaccine or a placebo. Sequencing used peripheral blood, obtained in a trial of Ad26.COV2.S vaccine versus placebo. CDR3 in DNA: TGTGCCAGCATGACAGGGGGCCAACGGTGGGGCTACACCTTC. This encodes CASMTGGQRWGYTF.